One sample yielded the 25 T cell receptor beta chains listed below, sequenced in a study of memory CD4+ T cells and cytomegalovirus serostatus. Single viable CD3+CD4+CD8-CD45RO+ cells were sorted as the memory CD4+ T cells. Sequenced by immunoSEQ multiplex PCR; TCRdb stores in-frame clones only, minus some. Of 40,000 to 55,000 clones in the sample, over 60% were seen once. Material: memory CD4+ T cells from blood. Receptor source: an adult in good health and CMV-seropositive.

This chain uses TRBV19 with TRBJ1-2, with a tentative D call TRBD1 (5 bases). The CDR3 loop spans 14 amino acids. In germline, CDR1 is LNHDA, CDR2 SQIVND (reference sequence). The V end was cut by 7 bases, the J end by 3 bases, with 15 bases between. CDR3 DNA: TGTGCCAGTACCACATTCGGGGCCGACTATGGCTACACCTTC. Its protein is CASTTFGADYGYTF. The full variable domain, completed using reference TRBV19 and TRBJ1-2, is DGGITQSPKYLFRKEGQNVTLSCEQNLNHDAMYWYRQDPGQGLRLIYYSQIVNDFQKGDIAEGYSVSREKKESFPLTVTSAQKNPTAFYLCASTTFGADYGYTFGSGTRLTVV.

The chain's CDR3 is CASSLQTGGEAFF. The CDR3 nucleotides read TGTGCCAGCAGTTTACAGACAGGGGGTGAAGCTTTCTTT. V and J are TRBV28 and TRBJ1-1; 9 bases line up with TRBD1. CDR1 is MDHEN and CDR2 is SYDVKM in the germline V gene. Germline trimming cut 2 bases from V and 7 bases from J; bases unmatched to any gene: 2. The length of the CDR3 is 13 residues.

The chain has TRBV2 and TRBJ2-7; D not certain. The V and J ends lost 3 bases and 1 base respectively, with 7 bases between them. The CDR3 is made up of 13 amino acids. CDR1 is SNHLY and CDR2 is FYNNEI in the germline V gene. The CDR3 here is CASSEWGSYEQYF. The CDR3 DNA follows: TGTGCCAGCAGTGAGTGGGGTTCCTACGAGCAGTACTTC.

J is TRBJ2-7 and V is TRBV7-2; D is undetermined. Between the trimmed V and J ends, which lost 5 bases and 3 bases, there was a span of 8 bases. There are 12 residues in the CDR3. In germline, CDR1 is SGHTA, CDR2 FQGNSA. This chain's CDR3 is CASSPHDYEQYF. The CDR3 coding sequence is TGTGCCAGCAGCCCCCATGACTACGAGCAGTACTTC.

This clone was observed a single time. This rearrangement joins TRBV28 to TRBJ2-2, with a tentative D call TRBD1 (6 bases). The V gene's germline CDR1 is MDHEN and CDR2 SYDVKM. The CDR3 consists of 15 residues. V was clipped by 4 bases and J by 6 bases, with 15 bases between them. In DNA, the CDR3 is TGTGCCAGCAGTTCATATGAAGGGGGTCCCGGGGAGCTGTTTTTT. It codes for CASSSYEGGPGELFF.

The chain employs TRBV18 and TRBJ1-1; the D is unclear. Germline V lookup: CDR1 KGHSH, CDR2 LQKENI. The CDR3 contains 14 residues. Trimming removed 6 bases from V and 1 base from J, with 12 bases in between. CDR3 protein: CASSLERGNTEAFF. The CDR3 DNA reads TGTGCCAGCTCCCTCGAACGGGGGAACACTGAAGCTTTCTTT.

This rearrangement joins TRBV9 to TRBJ2-1; TRBD2 aligns across 7 bases. Germline values: CDR1 SGDLS, CDR2 YYNGEE. J gave up 2 bases and V 2 bases, and 4 bases lay outside the gene matches. The CDR3 has 15 residues. In DNA, the CDR3 is TGTGCCAGCAGCGTTCGTCTAGCGGCCTACAATGAGCAGTTCTTC. It yields the protein CASSVRLAAYNEQFF.

This sequence joins TRBV15 and TRBJ2-1; D perhaps matches TRBD2 (6 bases). The germline V gene has CDR1 LNHNV and CDR2 YYDKDF (reference sequence). The CDR3 has 13 amino acids. V lost 0 bases and J lost 9, with 9 bases in between. CDR3 bases: TGTGCCACCAGCAGAGAGCTAGCGCGTGAGCAGTTCTTC. Its protein product is CATSRELAREQFF.

Note on this clone: One end of the junction does not line up with germline, which may come from a read error. CDR3 nucleotide sequence: TGTGCCGGCAGTGAGCGGGGGCAGCCCCAGCATTTT. Translating it yields CAGSERGQPQHF. The rearrangement links TRBV6-1 to TRBJ1-5; a possible D gene is TRBD1 (5 bases). This CDR3 comprises 12 residues. CDR1 is MNHNS, CDR2 SASEGT, per germline.

V is TRBV7-2 and J is TRBJ1-2, with a weak D call TRBD1 (5 bases). V shed 5 bases and J shed 0 bases, with 16 bases lying between them. Germline assignment: CDR1 SGHTA and CDR2 FQGNSA. CDR3 length equals 16 residues. The chain's CDR3 is CASSPLKTAANYGYTF. Here the CDR3 DNA reads TGTGCCAGCAGCCCTTTAAAGACAGCGGCTAACTATGGCTACACCTTC.

The chain's CDR3 is CASSLSRPVTDTQYF. Here the CDR3 DNA reads TGTGCCAGCAGTCTCTCCCGCCCGGTCACAGATACGCAGTATTTT. This chain links TRBV2 with TRBJ2-3; D not certain. CDR3 length equals 15 residues. CDR1 and CDR2 from the germline V gene are SNHLY and FYNNEI. With 5 bases removed from V and 2 bases from J, the gap between germline ends came to 14 bases.

J is TRBJ1-1 and V is TRBV23-1; 9 bases line up with TRBD1. TRBV23-1 carries the ORF label, with uncertain function. The CDR3 runs to 18 residues. V lost 0 bases, J lost 3 bases, and 11 bases stayed unmatched. In DNA form, the CDR3 reads TGCGCCAGCAGTCAATCGATTACAGGGGGCGGGCCGGACACTGAAGCTTTCTTT. The encoded protein is CASSQSITGGGPDTEAFF.

The chain carries TRBV9 and TRBJ2-3; D is ambiguous. Per germline, CDR1 SGDLS and CDR2 YYNGEE. The CDR3 length is 12 residues. Between the trimmed V and J ends, which lost 0 bases and 6 bases, there was a span of 5 bases. The CDR3 nucleotides read TGTGCCAGCAGCGTAGTAGGTGATACGCAGTATTTT. Its protein is CASSVVGDTQYF.

The V gene is TRBV7-2, the J gene TRBJ1-1; TRBD1 might be the D (6 bases). Germline V gives CDR1 SGHTA, CDR2 FQGNSA. The CDR3 has 16 amino acids. The V end was cut by 2 bases, the J end by 0 bases, with 13 bases between. CDR3 loop: CASSLRRGAMNTEAFF. Here the CDR3 DNA reads TGTGCCAGCAGCTTAAGGCGGGGGGCGATGAACACTGAAGCTTTCTTT. Combining the CDR3 with reference TRBV7-2 and TRBJ1-1 gives the whole variable domain GAGVSQSPSNKVTEKGKDVELRCDPISGHTALYWYRQSLGQGLEFLIYFQGNSAPDKSGLPSDRFSAERTGGSVSTLTIQRTQQEDSAVYLCASSLRRGAMNTEAFFGQGTRLTVV.

The chain combines TRBV27 with TRBJ2-6; the D is unclear. Germline V gene sequence: CDR1 MNHEY, CDR2 SMNVEV (reference sequence). CDR3 size: 15 residues. With 1 base removed from V and 0 bases from J, the gap between germline ends came to 4 bases. The CDR3 DNA follows: TGTGCCAGCAGTTTATTGGGCTCTGGGGCCAACGTCCTGACTTTC. Residues: CASSLLGSGANVLTF.

The chain recombines TRBV5-6 with TRBJ2-5, with 11 bases that match TRBD1. The CDR3 is made up of 17 amino acids. The germline CDR1 and CDR2 sequences are SGHDT and YYEEEE. The junction had 13 bases not matched to a gene; V was cut back by 4 bases and J by 5 bases. CDR3 amino acids: CASSALHRGQGVETQYF. The CDR3 DNA sequence: TGTGCCAGCAGCGCCCTCCACCGGGGACAGGGGGTCGAGACCCAGTACTTC.

The chain employs TRBV11-2 and TRBJ1-1; tentative D call: TRBD1 (5 bases). V shed 1 base and J shed 1 base, with 10 bases lying between them. The CDR3 loop spans 15 amino acids. Germline V gives CDR1 SGHAT, CDR2 FQNNGV. CDR3 protein: CASSLGGIRNTEAFF. The CDR3 nucleotides are TGTGCCAGCAGCTTAGGGGGCATAAGGAACACTGAAGCTTTCTTT.

The chain is built from TRBV21-1 and TRBJ1-5; TRBD1, the D gene given by the table, was not confirmed from the DNA. TRBV21-1 constitutes a pseudogene. The CDR3 sequence is 13 residues long. The CDR3, as DNA: TGTGCCAGCAGCCGACAGGAGAATCAGCCCCAGCATTTT. It specifies CASSRQENQPQHF.

The chain joins TRBV19 to TRBJ1-5; TRBD1 matches 8 bases. The V gene end was trimmed by 9 bases and the J gene end by 3 bases; junction bases not matched to a gene: 10. CDR3 length: 15 amino acids. CDR1 and CDR2 (germline): LNHDA, SQIVND (reference sequence). The CDR3, as DNA: TGTGCCAGCACGTTAGGACAGGGTAACAATCAGCCCCAGCATTTT. The encoded protein is CASTLGQGNNQPQHF.

The V and J genes are TRBV10-3 and TRBJ2-7; D may be TRBD2 (6 bases). Germline V gives CDR1 ENHRY, CDR2 SYGVKD. The CDR3 is 13 residues long. V was trimmed by 8 bases and J by 3 bases, leaving 14 bases between them. CDR3 in DNA: TGTGCCATCCGTGGAGGGTCTGGCTACGAGCAGTACTTC. Translated: CAIRGGSGYEQYF.

This chain links TRBV5-1 with TRBJ2-5; D is perhaps TRBD2 (6 bases). Germline CDR1 reads SGHRS; CDR2 reads YFSETQ. The CDR3 runs to 13 residues. V shed 2 bases and J shed 5 bases, with 10 bases lying between them. The CDR3 region is CASSFGGGETQYF. CDR3 sequence (DNA): TGCGCCAGCAGCTTCGGGGGTGGGGAGACCCAGTACTTC.

V usage is TRBV27 and J usage is TRBJ1-2; the D gene is possibly TRBD1 (6 bases). The CDR3 length is 16 residues. Germline V gene data show CDR1 as MNHEY and CDR2 as SMNVEV (reference sequence). Trimming took 3 bases from V and 4 from J, leaving 18 bases between them. The CDR3 loop reads CASSFSNTGSSYGYTF. Here the CDR3 DNA reads TGTGCCAGCAGTTTTAGCAACACAGGGTCTTCCTATGGCTACACCTTC.

The V and J genes are TRBV2 and TRBJ1-1; the D gene is possibly TRBD1 (5 bases). This CDR3 has 16 amino acids. The germline V gene has CDR1 SNHLY and CDR2 FYNNEI. Between the trimmed V and J ends, which lost 5 bases and 4 bases, there was a span of 20 bases. CDR3 region: CASSNPGPQGTTEAFF. CDR3 DNA: TGTGCCAGCAGTAATCCGGGCCCTCAGGGCACCACTGAAGCTTTCTTT.

The J gene is TRBJ2-1, the V gene TRBV19; D remains ambiguous. The V gene's germline CDR1 is LNHDA and CDR2 SQIVND (reference sequence). The V and J ends lost 2 bases and 7 bases respectively, with 9 bases between them. The CDR3 contains 13 residues. CDR3 region: CASSIKLLNEQFF. The CDR3 DNA reads TGTGCCAGTAGTATAAAACTCCTTAATGAGCAGTTCTTC.

This rearrangement joins TRBV7-2 to TRBJ2-3; 7 bases align to TRBD2. CDR1 is SGHTA, CDR2 FQGNSA, per germline. V shed 2 bases, J shed 7 bases, and the junction held 6 bases outside the gene matches. There are 14 residues in the CDR3. This CDR3 reads CASSLSRGSNTQYF. The CDR3 DNA follows: TGTGCCAGCAGCTTAAGTCGCGGGAGTAATACGCAGTATTTT.